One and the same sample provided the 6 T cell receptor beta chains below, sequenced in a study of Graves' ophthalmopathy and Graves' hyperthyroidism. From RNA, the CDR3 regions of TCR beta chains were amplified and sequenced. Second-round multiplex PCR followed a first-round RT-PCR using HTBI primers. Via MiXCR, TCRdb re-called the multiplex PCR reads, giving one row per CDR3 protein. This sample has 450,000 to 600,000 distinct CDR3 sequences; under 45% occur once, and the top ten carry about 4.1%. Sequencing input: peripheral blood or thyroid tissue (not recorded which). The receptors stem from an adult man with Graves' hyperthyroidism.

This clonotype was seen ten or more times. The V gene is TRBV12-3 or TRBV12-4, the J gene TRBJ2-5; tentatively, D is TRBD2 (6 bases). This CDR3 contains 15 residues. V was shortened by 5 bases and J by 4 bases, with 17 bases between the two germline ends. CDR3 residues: CASSALGGASETQYF. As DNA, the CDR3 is TGTGCCAGCAGTGCCCTAGGAGGGGCATCAGAGACCCAGTACTTC.

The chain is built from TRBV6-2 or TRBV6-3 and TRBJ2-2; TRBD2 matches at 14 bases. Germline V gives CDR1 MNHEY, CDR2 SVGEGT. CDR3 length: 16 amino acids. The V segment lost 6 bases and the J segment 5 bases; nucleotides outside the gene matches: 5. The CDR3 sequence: CASRLGLAGGTGELFF. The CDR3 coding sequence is TGTGCCAGCAGACTCGGACTAGCGGGAGGAACCGGGGAGCTGTTTTTT.

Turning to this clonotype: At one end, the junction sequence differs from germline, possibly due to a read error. DNA of the CDR3: TGTGCCAGTCATGTAGTCCGCCAGGGCACTGAAGCTTCCTTT. This gives the protein CASHVVRQGTEASF. J is TRBJ1-1 and V is TRBV2, with D possibly TRBD1 on 5 matching bases. Germline CDR1 and CDR2: SNHLY and FYNNEI. CDR3 length: 14 residues.

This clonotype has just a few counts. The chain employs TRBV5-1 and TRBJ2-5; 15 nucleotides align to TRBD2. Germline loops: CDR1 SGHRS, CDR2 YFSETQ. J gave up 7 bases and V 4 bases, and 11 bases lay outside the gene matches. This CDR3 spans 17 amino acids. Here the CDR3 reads CASSLGLAGGPDGTQYF. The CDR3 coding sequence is TGCGCCAGCAGCCTTGGACTAGCGGGAGGGCCGGATGGGACCCAGTACTTC.

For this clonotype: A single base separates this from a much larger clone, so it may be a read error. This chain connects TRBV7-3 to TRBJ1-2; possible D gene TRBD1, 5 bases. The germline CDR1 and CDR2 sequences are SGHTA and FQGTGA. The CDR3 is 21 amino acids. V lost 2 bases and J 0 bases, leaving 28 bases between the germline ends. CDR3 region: CASSLVRGDGSEPPSNYGYTF. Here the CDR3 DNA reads TGTGCCAGCAGCTTAGTCCGGGGGGATGGGAGTGAGCCGCCATCTAACTATGGCTACACCTTC.

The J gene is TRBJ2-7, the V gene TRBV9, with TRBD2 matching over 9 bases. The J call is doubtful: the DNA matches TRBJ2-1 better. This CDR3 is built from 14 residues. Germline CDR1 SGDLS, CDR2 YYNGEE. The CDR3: CASSSGTSFNEQFF. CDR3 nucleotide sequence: TGTGCCAGCAGCTCCGGGACTAGCTTTAATGAGCAGTTCTTC.